The text below deals with one TCR beta chain. Its antigen is not known. The source of the sample is a study of blood T cell dynamics during melanoma immunotherapy. Study-wide points: At W3, later disease-control patients showed bifurcated PBMC repertoire changes, unlike progressors.

Data came from immunoSEQ multiplex PCR; TCRdb stores just in-frame clones and leaves some out. This sample has 9,900 or so clones; roughly 90% occur once, and the top ten carry 7.4%. Time point in this sample: pre-treatment baseline. Samples come from before therapy and from week 3 after the first blockade cycle. The clonotype was recovered from a human donor with melanoma. The source material was blood, sampled from a patient treated with checkpoint blockade.

The CDR3 protein is CASSLGLDTEAFF. The DNA of the CDR3 is TGTGCCAGCTCACTGGGGTTAGACACTGAAGCTTTCTTT. The rearrangement links TRBV18 to TRBJ1-1; D uncertain. Germline V CDR1 and CDR2: KGHSH, LQKENI. The CDR3 is 13 residues long. V lost 4 bases, J lost 3 bases, and 9 bases lay in between.